A selection of T cell receptor beta chains follows, all from one sample in a study of beta chain features in type 1 diabetes. The repertoire was sequenced with immunoSEQ multiplex PCR; TCRdb's copy has only in-frame clones and lacks some. The sample includes 350,000 to 450,000 clones, 14% seen only once; the top ten take around 0.039%. Sequences were obtained from naive CD4+ T cells from blood. All receptors come from a man between 25 and 39 years old in good health. The CDR3 runs from the conserved cysteine through the conserved F or W. The order of the fields is J gene, clone size, D gene, V gene, CDR3 DNA, CDR3 protein. D genes are given only for firm matches. Size is stated for part of the rows, as once, few or many counts, or as a class when the clone is expanded.

TRBJ2-5 NA NA TRBV5-1 TGCGCCAGCAACCCGGGGGGCTCACAAGAGACCCAGTACTTC CASNPGGSQETQYF
TRBJ2-2 few NA TRBV14 TGTGCCAGCAGCCCCCGGACGGGGGCAGGCACCGGGGAGCTGTTTTTT CASSPRTGAGTGELFF
TRBJ2-5 NA TRBD1 TRBV5-1 TGCGCCAGCAGCTTGGTCGGACAGGGGGCAGAGACCCAGTACTTC CASSLVGQGAETQYF
TRBJ1-1 few TRBD1 TRBV18 TGTGCCAGCTCTCAGACCGGGACAGCGAACACTGAAGCTTTCTTT CASSQTGTANTEAFF
TRBJ2-3 NA NA TRBV9 TGTGCCAGCAGCGCGTTTGTGGCCACTCAGGCAGATACGCAGTATTTT CASSAFVATQADTQYF
TRBJ1-1 NA NA TRBV29-1 TGCAGCGTCGATGGACCGGACGGAGCTTTCTTT CSVDGPDGAFF
TRBJ2-3 NA NA TRBV6-5 TGTGCCAGCAGCCGCGGGGACGGGCGGGCGGATACGCAGTATTTT CASSRGDGRADTQYF
TRBJ2-5 NA NA TRBV20-1 TGCAGTGCTAGAGTTCAAGAGACCCAGTACTTC CSARVQETQYF
TRBJ2-4 NA NA TRBV11-3 TGTGCCAGCAGTCGACCGCCGCTAGCCAAAAACATTCAGTACTTC CASSRPPLAKNIQYF
TRBJ2-3 NA NA TRBV2 TGTGCCAGCAGTGTTGACACCGTCTCCACAGATACGCAGTATTTT CASSVDTVSTDTQYF
TRBJ2-3 few NA TRBV14 TGTGCCAGCAGCCAGTCACTAATCCAGGGTACGCAGTATTTT CASSQSLIQGTQYF
TRBJ2-1 once NA TRBV5-4 TGTGCCAGCAGCTTAAGACAGGCCCCCTACAATGAGCAGTTCTTC CASSLRQAPYNEQFF
TRBJ2-3 few TRBD1 TRBV6-6 TGTGCCACGTCGACAGGGACCACAGATACGCAGTATTTT CATSTGTTDTQYF
TRBJ2-3 few NA TRBV5-6 TGTGCCAGCAGCACCCCAGGGGGGGGCCCCGGATTGCAGTATTTT CASSTPGGGPGLQYF
TRBJ2-3 few TRBD2 TRBV9 TGTGCCAGCAGCGTAGCCGCGGGGGATTACACAGATACGCAGTATTTT CASSVAAGDYTDTQYF
TRBJ2-1 NA TRBD1 TRBV27 TGTGCCAGCGGCATCGGGGGACAGGGCTATGTACAGTTCTTC CASGIGGQGYVQFF
TRBJ1-4 few NA TRBV30 TGTGCCTGGAGTCAGCGGGAAAAACTGTTTTTT CAWSQREKLFF
TRBJ2-4 few NA TRBV18 TGTGCCAGCTCACCGAGACTTAGCGAGGTCAAAAACATTCAGTACTTC CASSPRLSEVKNIQYF
TRBJ1-1 NA NA TRBV7-9 TGTGCCAGCAGCTTAGGCAGGGTGATGGCAGGGAACACTGAAGCTTTCTTT CASSLGRVMAGNTEAFF
TRBJ1-5 few NA TRBV29-1 TGCAGCGCCGGCGACGGCGATCAGCCCCAGCATTTT CSAGDGDQPQHF
TRBJ2-5 few NA TRBV15 TGTGCCACCTCTGTGGAGGGGACCCAGTACTTC CATSVEGTQYF
TRBJ2-1 few NA TRBV2 TGTGCCAGCAGTGAAGGGGGCAATGAGCAGTTCTTC CASSEGGNEQFF
TRBJ2-3 few NA TRBV18 TGTGCCAGCTCCCCTTCGGCGGGGGATACGCAGTATTTT CASSPSAGDTQYF
TRBJ2-3 NA TRBD2 TRBV7-2 TGTGCCAGCAGCTTACTAGCGGGATACACAGATACGCAGTATTTT CASSLLAGYTDTQYF
TRBJ1-2 few NA TRBV30 TGTGCCTGGAGTATGAAGGGGACGGATGGCTACACCTTC CAWSMKGTDGYTF
TRBJ2-1 few TRBD2 TRBV9 TGTGCCAGCAGTCCTCATTTATCGGGAGGATCCGATGAGCAGTTCTTC CASSPHLSGGSDEQFF
TRBJ2-3 NA NA TRBV5-1 TGCGCCAGCAGCTTGGGGCCCGCTAAGGGAGATACGCAGTATTTT CASSLGPAKGDTQYF
TRBJ2-1 NA NA TRBV28 TGTGCCAGCAGCATGGGGGTATGGTGGGAGTTCTTC CASSMGVWWEFF
TRBJ2-4 NA NA TRBV4-1 TGCGCCAGCAGCCTTGCTTGGGCAGGGAAAAACATTCAGTACTTC CASSLAWAGKNIQYF
TRBJ2-5 NA NA TRBV29-1 TGCAGCGGTGTACTCCGGAGGTTAGGAGAGACCCAGTACTTC CSGVLRRLGETQYF
TRBJ1-5 NA NA TRBV15 TGTGCCACCAGCAGAGAAGGGTTCGGCAATCAGCCCCAGCATTTT CATSREGFGNQPQHF
TRBJ2-2 NA NA TRBV19 TGTGCCAGTAGCCCAGGGGCCGACACCGGGGAGCTGTTTTTT CASSPGADTGELFF
TRBJ2-5 NA TRBD2 TRBV7-9 TGTGCCAGCAGCTTAGTCGTCCTAGCGGGACAAGAGACCCAGTACTTC CASSLVVLAGQETQYF
TRBJ2-2 few NA TRBV30 TGTGCCTGGAGTTTGAAATTGGGGCAGAGTAAGACCGGGGAGCTGTTTTTT CAWSLKLGQSKTGELFF
TRBJ2-2 NA TRBD1 TRBV27 TGTGCCACCCCGTCTTTCGACCGGGACAGGGTACGCACCGGGGAGCTGTTTTTT CATPSFDRDRVRTGELFF
TRBJ1-2 few NA TRBV28 TGTGCCAGCAGTTTAGCCTTTGGCTACACCTTC CASSLAFGYTF
TRBJ1-1 NA NA TRBV29-1 TGCAGCGTTGAACGACAGTTGAACACTGAAGCTTTCTTT CSVERQLNTEAFF
TRBJ1-5 NA NA TRBV4-1 TGCGCCAGCAGCCCCGGGACGGCAGTTGGGCCCCAGCATTTT CASSPGTAVGPQHF
TRBJ1-3 NA NA TRBV4-1 TGCGCCAGCAGCCAGGGAGTTCACTTTGGAAACACCATATATTTT CASSQGVHFGNTIYF
TRBJ2-3 few TRBD2 TRBV18 TGTGCCAGCTCACCACTCCCTAGCGGGGGCACAGATACGCAGTATTTT CASSPLPSGGTDTQYF
TRBJ2-1 few TRBD2 TRBV7-8 TGTGCCAGCAGAGGACTAGCGGGGGCCCTAACACACAATGAGCAGTTCTTC CASRGLAGALTHNEQFF
TRBJ2-4 few NA TRBV2 TGTGCCAGCAGTGCAACTCGTGGGATCTCCAAAAACATTCAGTACTTC CASSATRGISKNIQYF
TRBJ1-1 NA NA TRBV29-1 TGCAGCGTTTTGAACACTGAAGCTTTCTTT CSVLNTEAFF
TRBJ1-1 NA NA TRBV29-1 TGCAGCGTTAGTATCCCCAGAGAGGGGAACACTGAAGCTTTCTTT CSVSIPREGNTEAFF
TRBJ1-2 few NA TRBV7-9 TGTGCCAGCACCCCTCCTAGGCTGAATAACTATGGCTACACCTTC CASTPPRLNNYGYTF
TRBJ2-3 NA NA TRBV10-2 TGCGCCACTATGGGACTGGGGCTCACAGATACGCAGTATTTT CATMGLGLTDTQYF
TRBJ2-1 NA TRBD2 TRBV18 TGTGCCAGCTCACCCCCACTGACTAGCGGGGGACTGAGCTCCTACAATGAGCAGTTCTTC CASSPPLTSGGLSSYNEQFF
TRBJ2-7 NA NA TRBV9 TGTGCCAGCAGCGGGAGTTACGAGCAGTACTTC CASSGSYEQYF